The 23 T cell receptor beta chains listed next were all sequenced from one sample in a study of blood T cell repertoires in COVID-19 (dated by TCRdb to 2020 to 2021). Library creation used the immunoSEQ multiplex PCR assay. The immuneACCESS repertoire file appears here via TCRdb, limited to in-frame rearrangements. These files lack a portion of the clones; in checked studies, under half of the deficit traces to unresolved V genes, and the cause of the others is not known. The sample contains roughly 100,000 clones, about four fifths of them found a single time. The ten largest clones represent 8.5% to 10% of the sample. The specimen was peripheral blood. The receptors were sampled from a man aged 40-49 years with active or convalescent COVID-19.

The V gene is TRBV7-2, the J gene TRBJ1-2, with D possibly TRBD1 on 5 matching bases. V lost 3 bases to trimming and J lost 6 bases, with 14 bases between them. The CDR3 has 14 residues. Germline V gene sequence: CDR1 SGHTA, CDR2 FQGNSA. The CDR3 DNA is TGTGCCAGCAGCTTGGCAGGGCGATGGGATGGCTACACCTTC. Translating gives CASSLAGRWDGYTF.

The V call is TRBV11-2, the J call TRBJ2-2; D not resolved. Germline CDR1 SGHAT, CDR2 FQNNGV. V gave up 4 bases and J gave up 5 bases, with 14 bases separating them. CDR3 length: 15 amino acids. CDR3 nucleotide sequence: TGTGCCAGCAGCTCACAACCCCCGCCGACCGGGGAGCTGTTTTTT. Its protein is CASSSQPPPTGELFF.

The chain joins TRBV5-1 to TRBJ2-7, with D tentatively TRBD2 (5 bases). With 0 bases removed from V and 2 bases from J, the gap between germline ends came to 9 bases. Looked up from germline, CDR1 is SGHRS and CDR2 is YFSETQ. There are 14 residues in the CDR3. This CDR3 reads CASSLVPGTYEQYF. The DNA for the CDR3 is TGCGCCAGCAGCTTGGTCCCGGGGACCTACGAGCAGTACTTC.

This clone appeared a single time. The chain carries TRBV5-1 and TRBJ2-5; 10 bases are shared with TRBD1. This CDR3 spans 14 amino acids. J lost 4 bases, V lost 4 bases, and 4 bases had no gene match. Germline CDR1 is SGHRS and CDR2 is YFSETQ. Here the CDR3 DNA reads TGCGCCAGCAGCCCGGGACAGGGGAGAGAGACCCAGTACTTC. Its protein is CASSPGQGRETQYF.

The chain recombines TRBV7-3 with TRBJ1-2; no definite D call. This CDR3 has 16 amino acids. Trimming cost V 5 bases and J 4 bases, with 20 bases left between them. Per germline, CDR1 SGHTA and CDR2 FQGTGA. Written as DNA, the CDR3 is TGTGCCAGCAGCCCCACCCCCGGGGTGGAGGGCTATGGCTACACCTTC. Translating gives CASSPTPGVEGYGYTF.

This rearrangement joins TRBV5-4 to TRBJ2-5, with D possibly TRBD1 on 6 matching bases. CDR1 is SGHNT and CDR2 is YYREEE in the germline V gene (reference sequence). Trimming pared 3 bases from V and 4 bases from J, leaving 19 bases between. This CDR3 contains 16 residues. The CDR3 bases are TGTGCCAGCAGCTCCACAGGGAGCCCCTTTCCAGAGACCCAGTACTTC. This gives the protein CASSSTGSPFPETQYF.

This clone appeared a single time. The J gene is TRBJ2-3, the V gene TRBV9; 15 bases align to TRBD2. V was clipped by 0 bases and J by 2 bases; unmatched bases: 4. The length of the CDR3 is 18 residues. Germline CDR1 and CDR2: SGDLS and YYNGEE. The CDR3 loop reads CASSVGTSGGAITDTQYF. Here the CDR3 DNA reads TGTGCCAGCAGCGTAGGGACTAGCGGGGGGGCCATCACAGATACGCAGTATTTT.

The CDR3 region has the DNA TGTGCCAGCAGCTTGGGACAGGGGGCTGGATCACCCCTCCACTTT. This encodes CASSLGQGAGSPLHF. V gene TRBV7-9 combines with J gene TRBJ1-6; 12 bases map to TRBD1. The CDR3 has 15 amino acids. Germline V gene data show CDR1 as SEHNR and CDR2 as FQNEAQ (reference sequence). Trimming removed 3 bases from V and 10 bases from J; junction bases left unmatched: 4.

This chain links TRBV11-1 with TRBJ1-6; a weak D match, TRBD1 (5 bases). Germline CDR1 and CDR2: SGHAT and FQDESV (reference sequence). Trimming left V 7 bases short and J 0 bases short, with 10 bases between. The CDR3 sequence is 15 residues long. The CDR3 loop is CASNPDNSYNSPLHF. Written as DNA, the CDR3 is TGTGCCAGCAACCCGGACAACTCCTATAATTCACCCCTCCACTTT.

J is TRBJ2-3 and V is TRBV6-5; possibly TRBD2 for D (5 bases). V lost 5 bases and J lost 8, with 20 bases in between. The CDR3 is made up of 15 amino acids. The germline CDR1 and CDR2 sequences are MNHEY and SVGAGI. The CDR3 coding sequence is TGTGCCAGCAGTCCACGCCCCTCACTAGGCGGTACGCAGTATTTT. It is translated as CASSPRPSLGGTQYF.

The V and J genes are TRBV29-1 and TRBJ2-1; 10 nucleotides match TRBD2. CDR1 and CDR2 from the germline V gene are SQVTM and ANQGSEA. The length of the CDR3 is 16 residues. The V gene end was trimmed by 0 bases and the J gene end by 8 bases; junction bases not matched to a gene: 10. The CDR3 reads CSVEDGKRGGLDEQFF. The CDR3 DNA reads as TGCAGCGTTGAAGATGGGAAGCGGGGGGGCTTGGATGAGCAGTTCTTC.

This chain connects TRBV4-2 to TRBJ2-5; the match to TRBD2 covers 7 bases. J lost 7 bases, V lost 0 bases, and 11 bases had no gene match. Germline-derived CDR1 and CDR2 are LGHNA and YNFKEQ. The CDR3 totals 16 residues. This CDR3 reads CASSQDILATSVTQYF. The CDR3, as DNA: TGTGCCAGCAGCCAAGATATACTAGCGACTTCTGTGACCCAGTACTTC.

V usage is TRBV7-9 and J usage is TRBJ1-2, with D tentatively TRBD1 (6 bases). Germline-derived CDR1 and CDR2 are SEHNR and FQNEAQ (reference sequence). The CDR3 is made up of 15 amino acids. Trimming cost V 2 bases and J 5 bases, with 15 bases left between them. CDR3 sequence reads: CASSLSGAKTYGYTF. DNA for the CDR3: TGTGCCAGCAGCTTATCAGGGGCAAAGACGTATGGCTACACCTTC.

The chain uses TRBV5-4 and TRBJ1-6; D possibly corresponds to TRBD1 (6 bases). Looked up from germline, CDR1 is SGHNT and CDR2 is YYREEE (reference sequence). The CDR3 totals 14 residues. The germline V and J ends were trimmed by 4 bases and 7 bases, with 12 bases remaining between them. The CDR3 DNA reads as TGTGCCAGCAGCCGGGACACAGGGAATTCACCCCTCCACTTT. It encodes CASSRDTGNSPLHF.

CDR3 DNA: TGTGCCAGCAGCTTAGTGACAGGGGAAAACACCATATATTTT. Its translation is CASSLVTGENTIYF. The genes are TRBV7-2 and TRBJ1-3; 8 bases line up with TRBD1. V lost 1 base, J lost 6 bases, and 2 bases stayed unmatched. The CDR3 runs 14 residues. From germline, CDR1 is SGHTA and CDR2 FQGNSA.

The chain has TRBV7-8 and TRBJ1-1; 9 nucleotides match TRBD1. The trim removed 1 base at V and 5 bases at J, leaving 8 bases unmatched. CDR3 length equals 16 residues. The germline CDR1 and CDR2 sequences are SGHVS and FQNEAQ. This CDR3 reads CASSLVGTGLGTEAFF. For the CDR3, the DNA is TGTGCCAGCAGCTTAGTGGGGACAGGGTTAGGGACTGAAGCTTTCTTT.

CDR3 in DNA: TGTGCCAGCAGACGAAACTCAGGTCATCCATATGGCTACACCTTC. Its translation: CASRRNSGHPYGYTF. The chain couples TRBV7-9 to TRBJ1-2, with no clear D. The germline V gene encodes CDR1 SEHNR and CDR2 FQNEAQ (reference sequence). The length of the CDR3 is 15 residues. The V gene lost 6 bases and the J gene lost 5 bases, with 19 bases spanning the gap.

CDR3: CASSPAGQGYEQYF. The CDR3 DNA reads TGTGCCAGCAGCCCCGCCGGACAGGGGTACGAGCAGTACTTC. The chain recombines TRBV7-2 with TRBJ2-7; 9 nucleotides match TRBD1. Germline lookup yields CDR1 SGHTA and CDR2 FQGNSA. With V trimmed by 5 bases and J by 4 bases, 6 bases remained unmatched. The CDR3 runs to 14 residues. The full variable domain, its missing parts supplied by reference TRBV7-2 and TRBJ2-7, is GAGVSQSPSNKVTEKGKDVELRCDPISGHTALYWYRQSLGQGLEFLIYFQGNSAPDKSGLPSDRFSAERTGGSVSTLTIQRTQQEDSAVYLCASSPAGQGYEQYFGPGTRLTVT.

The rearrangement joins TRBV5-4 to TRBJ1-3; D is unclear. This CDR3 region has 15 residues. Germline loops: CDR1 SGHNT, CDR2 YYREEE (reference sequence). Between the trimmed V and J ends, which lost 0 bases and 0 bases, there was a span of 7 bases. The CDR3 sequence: CASSLGESSGNTIYF. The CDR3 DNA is TGTGCCAGCAGCTTGGGCGAGAGCTCTGGAAACACCATATATTTT. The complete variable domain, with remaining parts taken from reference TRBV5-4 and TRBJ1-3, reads ETGVTQSPTHLIKTRGQQVTLRCSSQSGHNTVSWYQQALGQGPQFIFQYYREEENGRGNFPPRFSGLQFPNYSSELNVNALELDDSALYLCASSLGESSGNTIYFGEGSWLTVV.

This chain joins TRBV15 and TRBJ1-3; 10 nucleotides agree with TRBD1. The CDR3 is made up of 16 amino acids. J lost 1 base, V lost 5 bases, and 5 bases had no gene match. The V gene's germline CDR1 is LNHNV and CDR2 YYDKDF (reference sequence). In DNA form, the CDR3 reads TGTGCCACCAGCCGACAGGGGGCTGGATCTGGAAACACCATATATTTT. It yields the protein CATSRQGAGSGNTIYF.

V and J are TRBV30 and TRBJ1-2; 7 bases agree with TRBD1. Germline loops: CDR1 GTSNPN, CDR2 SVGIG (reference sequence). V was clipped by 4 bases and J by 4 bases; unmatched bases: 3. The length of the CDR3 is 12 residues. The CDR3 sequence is CAWTGGFYGYTF. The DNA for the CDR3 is TGTGCCTGGACAGGGGGGTTCTATGGCTACACCTTC.

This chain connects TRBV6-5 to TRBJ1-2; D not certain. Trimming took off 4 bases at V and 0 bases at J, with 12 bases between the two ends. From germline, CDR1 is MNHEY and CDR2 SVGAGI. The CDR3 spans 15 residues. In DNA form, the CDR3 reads TGTGCCAGCAGTTCCACGGACTTAGCTAACTATGGCTACACCTTC. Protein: CASSSTDLANYGYTF.

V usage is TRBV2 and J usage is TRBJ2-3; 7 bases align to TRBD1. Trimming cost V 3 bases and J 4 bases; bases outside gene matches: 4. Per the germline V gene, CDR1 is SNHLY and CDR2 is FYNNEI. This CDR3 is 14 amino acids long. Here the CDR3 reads CASSDRGKADTQYF. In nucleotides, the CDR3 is TGTGCCAGCAGTGACAGGGGGAAAGCAGATACGCAGTATTTT.